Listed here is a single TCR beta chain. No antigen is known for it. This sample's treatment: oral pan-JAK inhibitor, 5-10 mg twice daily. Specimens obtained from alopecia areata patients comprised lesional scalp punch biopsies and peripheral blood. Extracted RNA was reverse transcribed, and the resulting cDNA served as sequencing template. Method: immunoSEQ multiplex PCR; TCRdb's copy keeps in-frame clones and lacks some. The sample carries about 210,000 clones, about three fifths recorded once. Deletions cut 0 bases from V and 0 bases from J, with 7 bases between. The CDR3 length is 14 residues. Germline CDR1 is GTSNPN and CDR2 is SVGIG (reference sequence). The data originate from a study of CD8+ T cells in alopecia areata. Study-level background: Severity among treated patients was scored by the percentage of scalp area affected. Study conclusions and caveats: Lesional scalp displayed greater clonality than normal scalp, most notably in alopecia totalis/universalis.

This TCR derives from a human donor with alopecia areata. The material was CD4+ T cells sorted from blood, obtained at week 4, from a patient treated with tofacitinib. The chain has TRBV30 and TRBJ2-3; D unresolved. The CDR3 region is CAWSVPESTDTQYF. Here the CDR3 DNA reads TGTGCCTGGAGTGTACCAGAGAGCACAGATACGCAGTATTTT.